The T cell receptor (beta chain) described here comes from a study of T cells in Graves' hyperthyroidism and ophthalmopathy (dated by TCRdb to the late 2010s). For the wider study: Peripheral blood was sampled at the time of initial diagnosis, prior to any treatment. A discovery cohort of 95 to 100 patients, roughly 43 with Graves' ophthalmopathy and more than 55 with stable Graves' hyperthyroidism, was used to find distinguishing TCR V-J signatures. Whether ophthalmopathy could be predicted prospectively was tested in an independent validation cohort made up of 18 hyperthyroidism patients plus 17 patients who later progressed to ophthalmopathy. The 75 to 100 discovery patients were divided at random into training and test sets in a 7:3 ratio. In addition, the study compared T-cell repertoires in thyroid tissue and in blood from a handful of Graves' hyperthyroidism patients. Once sampling was done, hyperthyroidism patients were given methimazole at a starting dose of 30 mg daily, whereas ophthalmopathy patients were given high-dose intravenous methylprednisolone. TCR Vbeta CDR3 sequencing of some 140 peripheral blood samples (43 ophthalmopathy, 75 to 85 hyperthyroidism and approximately 17 progressor patients) is reported in the paper. The paper as a whole reports these results and caveats: Most expanded thyroid clonotypes (frequency above 0.001) were also detected in blood, suggesting blood repertoires may reflect thyroid immune responses. Sample size was not statistically predetermined, and investigators were not blinded to group allocation. In validation, progression to ophthalmopathy was predicted by the model with 70.59% sensitivity and about 72% specificity, a median of around 5.9 months before onset. A 13 V-J signature model separated ophthalmopathy from stable hyperthyroidism, with roughly 88% sensitivity and about 81% specificity in cross-validation and 80%/75% in testing.

The TCR beta CDR3 regions were amplified from the RNA transcripts. The TCR CDR3 was subjected to a first round of RT-PCR using the HTBI primer set and the Qiagen OneStep RT-PCR kit. Libraries were constructed in a second round of multiplex PCR, after which size selection and purification were carried out. Paired-end sequencing of the libraries was performed with 100 bp reads on an Illumina HiSeq2000. As for the authors' bioinformatics: Raw data were processed with SOAPnuke, discarding reads with adapters, uncalled bases, mean Phred below 15, or no exact constant-primer or identifier match. COPE v1.2.5 was used to merge the high-quality paired reads, and each unique nucleotide sequence was defined as a clonotype. MiTCR v1.1 was used to align clonotypes to the IMGT TRBV, TRBD and TRBJ reference segments. The analysis included only V-J combinations with a frequency above 0.0001, which together covered around 99% of the repertoires. The TCS score was defined as F50 (clonal expansion) divided by E x V (chaos), with BLOSUM62-based TCRdist calculated between CDR3 peptides within each V-J. Welch's t-statistics and random forest reduced around 550 V-J features to around 14, which were used in a naive Bayes classifier (R e1071). TCRdb reran the public reads through fastp at Q25 and MiXCR, keeping productive beta chains. When rows share a CDR3 protein, they turn into one entry using the most common DNA and genes. TCRdb's processing, not the study's, gives the V and J calls here. This sample gives about 640,000 distinct CDR3 sequences in total; about 20% of them show up just once. Together, the top ten hold more than 30% of the sample.

Ophthalmopathy patients had moderately to severely active disease, Clinical Activity Score of at least 3, NOSPECS grade of at least 4, and duration under 3 months. Any patient with an uncontrolled infection, another autoimmune disease, pregnancy or lactation was excluded. Diagnoses were based on clinical symptoms, serum thyroxine and TRAb, thyroid ultrasound and orbital computed tomography. PBMCs were isolated from 10 ml of fresh peripheral blood by Ficoll-Paque density gradient centrifugation. Trizol reagent was used to extract total RNA, and RNA quality was then checked on an Agilent 2100 Bioanalyzer. Comments on this clonotype: The antigen it binds to is not known. Base-call qualities are not available, and no considerably larger clone is one nucleotide away.

The TCR comes from a man between 25 and 39 years old with Graves' ophthalmopathy. The source material was blood.

The CDR3 region: CASSIGQSNQPQHF. The nucleotide sequence is given as TGTGCCAGCAGTATAGGACAGAGCAATCAGCCCCAGCATTTT. The V and J genes are TRBV28 and TRBJ1-5, and perhaps TRBD1 as D gene, on 6 matching bases. The germline ends are 9 bases apart after V is trimmed by 5 bases and J by 1 base. According to the germline V gene, CDR1 reads MDHEN and CDR2 reads SYDVKM. The CDR3, cysteine through phenylalanine, is 14 amino acids long. The kept DNA is CDR3 alone, 42 bases in frame from the first base. The entire variable domain, with the stretches around the CDR3 drawn from the reference TRBV28 and TRBJ1-5 proteins, is DVKVTQSSRYLVKRTGEKVFLECVQDMDHENMFWYRQDPGLGLRLIYFSYDVKMKEKGDIPEGYSVSREKKERFSLILESASTNQTSMYLCASSIGQSNQPQHFGDGTRLSIL.